A single sample is the source of the 3 T cell receptor beta chains below, sequenced in a study of blood T cell repertoires in COVID-19 (dated by TCRdb to 2018 to 2021). Libraries were constructed by the immunoSEQ multiplex PCR assay. TCRdb obtained this table from immuneACCESS and retained in-frame rearrangements with V and J assigned. These tables miss some clones; where compared with another copy, unresolved V genes account for less than half of the shortfall, and the remainder is unexplained. In all, the sample holds a few hundred thousand clones, and over 80% of those were seen once. Jointly, the top ten make up 5% to 5.5% of the sample. Sequences were obtained from PBMCs or T cells enriched from blood (not recorded which). The receptors shown here come from a woman between 45 and 65 years old who had recovered from COVID-19.

The CDR3 reads CASLRRDRGRGNYGYTF. Here the CDR3 DNA reads TGTGCCAGTCTCCGGCGGGACAGGGGGCGCGGTAACTATGGCTACACCTTC. The V call is TRBV28, the J call TRBJ1-2; 12 bases map to TRBD1. Looked up from germline, CDR1 is MDHEN and CDR2 is SYDVKM. Trimming cost V 9 bases and J 1 base; bases outside gene matches: 12. The CDR3 spans 17 residues.

The chain combines TRBV29-1 with TRBJ1-2, with 7 positions matching TRBD1. The CDR3 is made up of 15 amino acids. The V gene's germline CDR1 is SQVTM and CDR2 ANQGSEA. V shed 6 bases, J shed 7 bases, and the junction held 17 bases outside the gene matches. The DNA for the CDR3 is TGCAGCGTCTCACAGGGATTTGGACAGGTCGGTGGCTACACCTTC. As protein: CSVSQGFGQVGGYTF.

This clone is a singleton in its sample. The chain uses TRBV7-2 and TRBJ2-7; 7 bases are a match to TRBD1. The CDR3 contains 13 residues. Losses at the gene ends were 8 bases for V and 5 bases for J; bases not matched to a gene: 9. CDR1 SGHTA and CDR2 FQGNSA come from the germline V gene. The chain's CDR3 is CASGPPTGHEQYF. DNA for the CDR3: TGTGCCAGCGGTCCCCCGACAGGGCACGAGCAGTACTTC.